This entry is about one T cell receptor (beta chain). Its binding antigen is unknown. No per-base quality is available; no much larger clone lies one base away. To estimate absolute template abundance from read counts, synthetic TCR analog templates were spiked into each PCR. Using the immunoSEQ assay, TCRbeta CDR3 regions were amplified from genomic DNA with bias-controlled V and J gene primers. Sequencing of rearranged TCRbeta segments was performed at approximately 20X coverage. In the original analysis: Sequencing errors were corrected by clustering and CDR3s were annotated against IMGT to assign V, D and J genes. Downstream analyses used only productive TCRbeta rearrangements, leaving out any out-of-frame or stop-codon sequences. Clonality was computed as one minus Shannon entropy normalized by the log of the number of unique productive sequences. Clones differing between time points or between blood and tumor were identified using Fisher's exact test with Benjamini-Hochberg correction, with an adjusted p below 0.01 applied as the threshold. Not all clones reach the TCRdb copy of this immuneACCESS table, which keeps in-frame sequences only. Checked studies attribute under half of the gap to unresolved V genes and leave the rest unexplained. V and J calls and clone size come straight from that table; D and trimming were deduced from the DNA. The sample table holds about 30,000 clones, of which 70% to 80% were seen once. The top ten hold around 3.1% of the sample.

This entry is derived from a study of PD-L1 blockade in urothelial cancer (TCRdb year 2017). A note on the overall study: Every patient began therapy at some point between 2014 and 2015 and was given atezolizumab 1,200 mg intravenously every 3 weeks. About 85% of the 29 patients were identified as males with urothelial cancer of bladder origin, and a prior smoking history was reported by 18 of 29 patients. Patients had an ECOG performance status of 0 or 1 and had received between 0 and 3 prior chemotherapy regimens. Blood samples were analyzed at two time points: 3 weeks after treatment start (second dose) and 6 weeks after treatment start. Blood samples gave a median of approximately 150,000 T cells and approximately 80,000 unique TCRs, with a median clonality of approximately 0.08. The study, an exploratory multi-omic analysis, examined somatic, immune and clinical correlates of response to PD-L1 blockade with atezolizumab in urothelial cancer. Pretreatment tumor samples, along with matched peripheral blood collected serially before and after atezolizumab treatment, underwent TCR sequencing. Durable clinical benefit was defined as a progression-free survival longer than 6 months, and TCR features were additionally tested against progression-free survival and overall survival. In the same patients who had TCR sequencing, pretreatment tumors also underwent whole exome sequencing and RNA sequencing. Durable clinical benefit was achieved by nine patients and was not achieved by 20 patients. Around 29 patients had pretreatment blood TCR-seq, some 25 had at least one posttreatment blood collection, and some 25 had tumor TCR-seq. What the work shows at the level of the full study, not this receptor alone: At 3 weeks after the start of treatment, tumor-associated TCR clones in peripheral blood had expanded more in patients with durable benefit (n ≈ 20, p = 0.022). Improved progression-free and overall survival was associated with having pretreatment peripheral blood TCR clonality below the median. Because the sample size was small (n of about 27) and many exploratory analyses were performed, the results are intended to be hypothesis-generating.

For CDR1 and CDR2, the germline V gene lists SNHLY and FYNNEI. A distance of 11 bases separates the germline ends of V and J, which lose 2 bases and 4 bases respectively. From the cysteine up to the phenylalanine, the CDR3 has a length of 15 residues. Left in the record is the CDR3 DNA by itself, 45 bases read in frame from the first base. This specimen's time point label, per the study, means: peripheral blood 6 weeks after treatment start. The cohort included some 30 patients with locally advanced or metastatic urothelial carcinoma who were treated at Memorial Sloan Kettering on a trial protocol. Peripheral blood mononuclear cells were collected pretreatment and during treatment, with between 1 and 8 total time points per patient. The Qiagen DNeasy Blood extraction kit was used to purify genomic DNA from total PBMCs and tumor samples. Collected pretreatment and during treatment, PBMCs were isolated and stored as previously described.

Sequenced here: PBMCs, sampled around atezolizumab (anti-PD-L1) treatment. The sequence links TRBV2 to TRBJ1-4, with no reliable assignment of the D segment. The TCR comes from a man in his 70s with urothelial cancer. The CDR3 corresponds to CASSEYQARNEKLFF. Read as DNA, the sequence is TGTGCCAGCAGTGAATATCAGGCCCGTAATGAAAAACTGTTTTTT.